This T cell receptor beta chain was recovered during a study of early T cells in non-severe SARS-CoV-2 infection. Separate cDNA molecules each had unique molecular identifiers attached to them. TCRdb itself ran the 5' RACE reads through MiXCR, one entry per CDR3 protein. The sample consists of more than 70,000 distinct CDR3 sequences, roughly an eighth of them appearing once. This CDR3 spans 13 amino acids. V was pared by 4 bases and J by 1 base, with 10 bases between. Germline CDR1 reads GTSNPN; CDR2 reads SVGIG (reference sequence). The sequenced material came from whole blood. The clonotype comes from an adult who was a healthcare worker with PCR-confirmed SARS-CoV-2 infection or an uninfected control (not recorded which). V usage is TRBV30 and J usage is TRBJ1-2; D gene unclear. The CDR3 DNA is TGTGCCTGGAACCTTGGGAATAACTATGGCTACACCTTC. It specifies CAWNLGNNYGYTF.